Listed here are 10 T cell receptor beta chains from one sample, sequenced in a study of radiotherapy plus CTLA-4 blockade in lung cancer (dated by TCRdb to 2016 to 2019). The library was prepared using the immunoSEQ multiplex PCR assay. Entries here come from immuneACCESS through TCRdb and include only in-frame sequences with V and J called. Some clones fail to appear in such tables; in the studies checked, an unresolved V gene covers under half of the shortfall, and the cause of the remainder is unknown. The sample table shows about 80,000 clones, and 84% are seen once. The ten most abundant clones make up about 0.79% of the sample. The input for sequencing was peripheral blood, taken from a patient treated with radiotherapy plus ipilimumab. These TCRs come from a human donor with non-small cell lung cancer who had stable disease on radiotherapy plus ipilimumab.

The chain uses TRBV6-1 and TRBJ2-5, with D possibly being TRBD2 (6 bases). Trimming removed 4 bases at V and 2 bases at J, with 14 bases between. The germline CDR1 and CDR2 sequences are MNHNS and SASEGT. This CDR3 spans 15 amino acids. In nucleotides, the CDR3 is TGTGCCAGCAGTGCCGCCGGGACTCCTCAAGAGACCCAGTACTTC. Encoded protein: CASSAAGTPQETQYF.

This clone has a single count. This chain uses TRBV27 with TRBJ1-1; D remains ambiguous. Germline CDR1 is MNHEY and CDR2 is SMNVEV (reference sequence). V was pared by 2 bases and J by 0 bases, with 7 bases between. This CDR3 spans 14 amino acids. Written as DNA, the CDR3 is TGTGCCAGCAGTTTAGGCTTTTTGAACACTGAAGCTTTCTTT. Amino acid sequence: CASSLGFLNTEAFF.

This chain uses TRBV11-3 with TRBJ2-1; 9 bases agree with TRBD2. The ends lost 5 bases at V and 4 bases at J; junction bases unmatched: 12. The CDR3 is 17 residues long. Germline V gene data show CDR1 as SGHNT and CDR2 as YENEEA. CDR3 nucleotides: TGTGCCAGCAGCCCCCGGGGGGCGGGGGGGACATACAATGAGCAGTTCTTC. Translating gives CASSPRGAGGTYNEQFF.

V is TRBV6-1 and J is TRBJ2-7, with 13 bases matching TRBD2. The CDR3 is made up of 16 amino acids. Trimming cost V 1 base and J 3 bases; bases outside gene matches: 3. CDR1 and CDR2 from the germline V gene are MNHNS and SASEGT. The DNA of the CDR3 is TGTGCCAGCAGTGAAGAGCGGACTAGCGGGAGCTACGAGCAGTACTTC. It is translated as CASSEERTSGSYEQYF.

The chain combines TRBV27 with TRBJ2-3; D is ambiguous. The germline CDR1 and CDR2 sequences are MNHEY and SMNVEV (reference sequence). The length of the CDR3 is 14 residues. V shed 3 bases and J shed 0 bases, with 7 bases lying between them. CDR3 bases: TGTGCCAGCAGTTTTCCCGGGAGCACAGATACGCAGTATTTT. Translated, it gives CASSFPGSTDTQYF.

The gene calls are TRBV6-5 and TRBJ2-2; D remains unclear. There are 14 residues in the CDR3. Germline V CDR1 and CDR2: MNHEY, SVGAGI. With 7 bases removed from V and 0 bases from J, the gap between germline ends came to 9 bases. The CDR3 is CASNRAANTGELFF. In DNA, the CDR3 is TGTGCCAGCAATAGGGCAGCGAACACCGGGGAGCTGTTTTTT.

The chain recombines TRBV5-4 with TRBJ2-7, with TRBD1 matching 7 bases. This CDR3 region has 13 residues. Trimming cost V 3 bases and J 2 bases; bases outside gene matches: 2. Germline assignment: CDR1 SGHNT and CDR2 YYREEE (reference sequence). In DNA form, the CDR3 reads TGTGCCAGCAGCTCAGGGACAGCCTACGAGCAGTACTTC. Amino acids: CASSSGTAYEQYF.

V is TRBV14 and J is TRBJ2-1; D is unresolved. V lost 4 bases and J 5 bases, leaving 12 bases between the germline ends. Germline CDR1 is SGHDN and CDR2 is FVKESK. This CDR3 comprises 14 residues. The DNA for the CDR3 is TGTGCCAGCAGCCGGACCGGTCCTAACAATGAGCAGTTCTTC. It specifies CASSRTGPNNEQFF.

This rearrangement joins TRBV6-6 to TRBJ1-4; TRBD1 agrees at 7 bases. Germline V gene data show CDR1 as MNHNY and CDR2 as SVGAGI (reference sequence). This CDR3 has 14 amino acids. V gave up 6 bases and J gave up 4 bases; unmatched junction bases: 5. The CDR3 DNA sequence: TGTGCCAGCAGCACAGGGGTAGTTAATGAAAAACTGTTTTTT. Residues: CASSTGVVNEKLFF.

This clone was found once. The chain has TRBV6-1 and TRBJ1-2, with TRBD1 as a possible D gene (6 bases). Deletions cut 7 bases from V and 7 bases from J, with 19 bases between. Germline V gene lookup returns CDR1 MNHNS and CDR2 SASEGT. The CDR3 loop spans 14 amino acids. The CDR3 region is CASTPGGLMAGYTF. The CDR3 DNA is TGTGCCAGCACCCCGGGGGGGCTAATGGCTGGCTACACCTTC.